The rows below give T cell receptor beta chains drawn from one sample of a study of blood T cell repertoires in COVID-19. Clones were sequenced by immunoSEQ multiplex PCR, and TCRdb holds only the in-frame ones, with some missing. Found here are approximately 300,000 clones, 70% to 90% of them singletons; the top ten hold under 6%. Sequenced material: PBMCs or T cells enriched from blood (not recorded which). These receptors were taken from a woman aged 30 to 39 who had recovered from COVID-19. The CDR3 runs from the conserved cysteine through the conserved F or W. Each record gives: J gene, clone size, V gene, D gene, CDR3 DNA, CDR3 protein. The D gene is left open where the match is weak. Clone size is shown for a subset of rows, as once, few, many or a class of expanded clone.

J: TRBJ1-4
size: NA
V: TRBV6-5
D: TRBD1
DNA: TGTGCCAGCAGTCCCCGGGGACAGGGGGCCGAAAAACTGTTTTTT
CDR3: CASSPRGQGAEKLFF

J: TRBJ2-5
size: NA
V: TRBV19
D: NA
DNA: TGTGCCAGTAGGCCGCAGGGCCTTCAAGAGACCCAGTACTTC
CDR3: CASRPQGLQETQYF

J: TRBJ2-7
size: NA
V: TRBV27
D: NA
DNA: TGTGCCAGCATTCCTAGCTGGGCAGTGGGATCGTTCGAGCAGTACTTC
CDR3: CASIPSWAVGSFEQYF

J: TRBJ2-5
size: NA
V: TRBV7-6
D: NA
DNA: TGTGCCAGCGGCCGTCGGTCCGGCCAAGGGGAAACCCAGTACTTC
CDR3: CASGRRSGQGETQYF

J: TRBJ1-1
size: NA
V: TRBV7-6
D: TRBD1
DNA: TGTGCCAGCAGCTTAGGGAGAGGAGGGACAGGCACTGAAGCTTTCTTT
CDR3: CASSLGRGGTGTEAFF

J: TRBJ1-5
size: NA
V: TRBV28
D: NA
DNA: TGTGCCAGCAGTTCGGCGGATCAGCCCCAGCATTTT
CDR3: CASSSADQPQHF

J: TRBJ1-1
size: NA
V: TRBV5-1
D: TRBD1
DNA: TGCGCCAGCAGCTCACAGGGGCGAGGCCCTGAAGCTTTCTTT
CDR3: CASSSQGRGPEAFF

J: TRBJ1-2
size: NA
V: TRBV27
D: NA
DNA: TGTGCCAGCAGTTTTCGTATAGGGGACTTCAATGGCTACACCTTC
CDR3: CASSFRIGDFNGYTF

J: TRBJ2-5
size: NA
V: TRBV4-1
D: TRBD1
DNA: TGCGCCAGCAGCACAAGGGTGGGACAGCAGACCCAGTACTTC
CDR3: CASSTRVGQQTQYF

J: TRBJ1-2
size: NA
V: TRBV5-4
D: TRBD1
DNA: TGTGCCAGCAGCTTGGCGGGACAGGGCTTTGGCTACACCTTC
CDR3: CASSLAGQGFGYTF

J: TRBJ1-1
size: NA
V: TRBV6-5
D: TRBD1
DNA: TGTGCCAGCAGCCAGGGGGTCACTGAAGCTTTCTTT
CDR3: CASSQGVTEAFF

J: TRBJ1-1
size: NA
V: TRBV7-8
D: NA
DNA: TGTGCCAGCAGCCCCCCCGGTAGGAACACTGAAGCTTTCTTT
CDR3: CASSPPGRNTEAFF

J: TRBJ1-2
size: NA
V: TRBV9
D: TRBD1
DNA: TGTGCCAGCAGCGCGGAGGGGGCAACTAACTATGGCTACACCTTC
CDR3: CASSAEGATNYGYTF

J: TRBJ2-3
size: NA
V: TRBV11-2
D: TRBD2
DNA: TGTGCCAGCACCCTAAACCGACTAGCGGGGGGGCAAGATACGCAGTATTTT
CDR3: CASTLNRLAGGQDTQYF

J: TRBJ2-5
size: NA
V: TRBV5-6
D: NA
DNA: TGTGCCAGCAGCTTGACCACACGGGGAGAGACCCAGTACTTC
CDR3: CASSLTTRGETQYF

J: TRBJ1-2
size: NA
V: TRBV5-3
D: TRBD1
DNA: TGTGCCGGAAGGACAGGGGTTAACTATGGCTACACCTTC
CDR3: CAGRTGVNYGYTF

J: TRBJ2-1
size: NA
V: TRBV5-4
D: TRBD1
DNA: TGTGCCAGCAGCTCGGGACAGCTATGGGATGAGCAGTTCTTC
CDR3: CASSSGQLWDEQFF

J: TRBJ1-5
size: NA
V: TRBV4-1
D: NA
DNA: TGCGCCAGCAGCCAAGAGGGGGCGATGCCCCAGCATTTT
CDR3: CASSQEGAMPQHF

J: TRBJ2-3
size: NA
V: TRBV7-2
D: TRBD2
DNA: TGTGCCAGCAGCCCCCCGGGCGGGGGGCCGGCAGATACGCAGTATTTT
CDR3: CASSPPGGGPADTQYF

J: TRBJ1-6
size: NA
V: TRBV21-1
D: NA
DNA: TGTGCCAGCAGCAAAGTACGTCAGGTCGACTCCTATAATTCACCCCTCCACTTT
CDR3: CASSKVRQVDSYNSPLHF

J: TRBJ1-3
size: NA
V: TRBV5-5
D: NA
DNA: TGTGCCAGCAGGCGACAGGAATTAAATGGAAACACCATATATTTT
CDR3: CASRRQELNGNTIYF

J: TRBJ2-6
size: NA
V: TRBV9
D: TRBD1
DNA: TGTGCCAGCAGCGAAAAAGGACAGGGGGCTGGGGCCAACGTCCTGACTTTC
CDR3: CASSEKGQGAGANVLTF

J: TRBJ2-3
size: NA
V: TRBV12-3/TRBV12-4
D: NA
DNA: TGTGCCAGCAGTTTCGGGGAAACAGATACGCAGTATTTT
CDR3: CASSFGETDTQYF

J: TRBJ2-7
size: NA
V: TRBV6-5
D: TRBD2
DNA: TGTGCCAGCAGAACTAGCGGGGGTTCCTACGAGCAGTACTTC
CDR3: CASRTSGGSYEQYF

J: TRBJ1-1
size: few
V: TRBV6-5
D: TRBD1
DNA: TGTGCCAGCAGTAAGACAGGGGGCGTAGGCACTGAAGCTTTCTTT
CDR3: CASSKTGGVGTEAFF

J: TRBJ2-1
size: NA
V: TRBV2
D: NA
DNA: TGTGCCAGCAGTGAAGACAGAGACAATGAGCAGTTCTTC
CDR3: CASSEDRDNEQFF

J: TRBJ2-7
size: NA
V: TRBV6-1
D: TRBD1
DNA: TGTGCCAGCAGTGAAGTGGGACAGGGCTCCGACGAGCAGTACTTC
CDR3: CASSEVGQGSDEQYF

J: TRBJ2-5
size: NA
V: TRBV7-2
D: TRBD2
DNA: TGTGCCAGCACCTCACTAGCGGGGGGAGGGGAGACCCAGTACTTC
CDR3: CASTSLAGGGETQYF

J: TRBJ1-6
size: NA
V: TRBV4-3
D: NA
DNA: TGCGCCAGCAGCCAAGATTCCAGGGCCTCCTATAATTCACCCCTCCACTTT
CDR3: CASSQDSRASYNSPLHF

J: TRBJ1-1
size: NA
V: TRBV2
D: TRBD1
DNA: TGTGCCAGCCGGGACAGATTGAACACTGAAGCTTTCTTT
CDR3: CASRDRLNTEAFF

J: TRBJ1-1
size: NA
V: TRBV2
D: NA
DNA: TGTGCCAGCAGTGATCAGTCGAACACTGAAGCTTTCTTT
CDR3: CASSDQSNTEAFF